One and the same sample provided the 22 T cell receptor beta chains below, sequenced in a study of control samples from healthy donors and cancer patients. Using immunoSEQ multiplex PCR, the repertoire was profiled, and TCRdb retains in-frame clones only, with some absent. The sample shows 150,000 to 200,000 clones, 90% to 95% of them seen only once. Sequencing was carried out using blood. Every receptor here comes from a woman in her twenties or thirties in good health.

This clone was seen once. The chain is built from TRBV11-3 and TRBJ1-4; possible D gene TRBD1, 5 bases. Germline lookup yields CDR1 SGHNT and CDR2 YENEEA. There are 14 residues in the CDR3. V lost 1 base to trimming and J lost 6 bases, with 9 bases between them. CDR3 in amino acids: CASSLAGGDEKLFF. In DNA form, the CDR3 reads TGTGCCAGCAGCTTAGCCGGGGGGGATGAAAAACTGTTTTTT.

This chain connects TRBV6-4 to TRBJ2-3, with D possibly matching TRBD2 (6 bases). The CDR3 covers 15 residues. V was shortened by 2 bases and J by 2 bases, with 11 bases between the two germline ends. The V gene's germline CDR1 is MRHNA and CDR2 SNTAGT. DNA for the CDR3: TGTGCCAGCAGTGACGGCGGGGCTCACACAGATACGCAGTATTTT. Translation gives CASSDGGAHTDTQYF.

V and J are TRBV6-2 or TRBV6-3 and TRBJ1-6, with TRBD1 matching 8 bases. Trimming removed 2 bases from V and 10 bases from J; junction bases left unmatched: 7. CDR3 length: 15 amino acids. CDR1 and CDR2 from the germline V gene are MNHEY and SVGEGT. CDR3 protein: CASSYQLGQASPLHF. CDR3 sequence (DNA): TGTGCCAGCAGTTACCAATTGGGACAGGCCTCACCCCTCCACTTT.

V gene TRBV27 combines with J gene TRBJ2-7; D remains ambiguous. Germline V gene lookup returns CDR1 MNHEY and CDR2 SMNVEV (reference sequence). V was shortened by 9 bases and J by 2 bases, with 11 bases between the two germline ends. The CDR3 runs 12 residues. CDR3 bases: TGTGCCAGAACAGCACGGCCCTACGAGCAGTACTTC. Amino acids: CARTARPYEQYF.

The chain uses TRBV12-3 or TRBV12-4 and TRBJ1-2; no clear D gene. This CDR3 is built from 13 residues. V was shortened by 6 bases and J by 0 bases, with 8 bases between the two germline ends. The CDR3 region is CASSSTANYGYTF. The CDR3 DNA reads as TGTGCCAGCAGCTCAACAGCTAACTATGGCTACACCTTC.

This clone has only one observation. V is TRBV7-9 and J is TRBJ2-2; possible D gene TRBD2, 6 bases. V gave up 1 base and J gave up 5 bases, with 11 bases separating them. In germline, CDR1 is SEHNR, CDR2 FQNEAQ (reference sequence). The CDR3 has 15 residues. The CDR3 bases are TGTGCCAGCAGCTTAGATGGGGGGAAGACCGGGGAGCTGTTTTTT. Its translation: CASSLDGGKTGELFF. Supplemented by reference TRBV7-9 and TRBJ2-2, the full variable domain reads DTGVSQNPRHKITKRGQNVTFRCDPISEHNRLYWYRQTLGQGPEFLTYFQNEAQLEKSRLLSDRFSAERPKGSFSTLEIQRTEQGDSAMYLCASSLDGGKTGELFFGEGSRLTVL.

The chain uses TRBV5-1 and TRBJ2-1; 7 nucleotides match TRBD1. Trimming took 2 bases from V and 6 from J; bases not matched to a gene: 2. The CDR3 has 13 residues. Germline values: CDR1 SGHRS, CDR2 YFSETQ. The CDR3 spells CASSFPGGNEQFF. The CDR3 DNA reads as TGCGCCAGCAGCTTCCCAGGGGGCAATGAGCAGTTCTTC.

The chain employs TRBV23-1 and TRBJ2-2; TRBD1 matches at 7 bases. TRBV23-1 is filed as an ORF, its function uncertain. Germline trimming cut 2 bases from V and 0 bases from J; bases unmatched to any gene: 0. The CDR3 runs 15 residues. CDR3 nucleotide sequence: TGCGCCAGCAGTCAAGACAGGGCGAACACCGGGGAGCTGTTTTTT. Protein sequence: CASSQDRANTGELFF.

V gene TRBV28 combines with J gene TRBJ1-5, with D unresolved. The germline V and J ends were trimmed by 0 bases and 7 bases, with 10 bases remaining between them. This CDR3 comprises 14 residues. Germline V gene lookup returns CDR1 MDHEN and CDR2 SYDVKM. The CDR3 DNA reads as TGTGCCAGCAGTTTATGGGAGGGTGGGCAGCCCCAGCATTTT. Translated: CASSLWEGGQPQHF.

The rearrangement links TRBV19 to TRBJ2-2; D perhaps matches TRBD1 (6 bases). The CDR3 is made up of 15 amino acids. The V end was cut by 1 base, the J end by 5 bases, with 11 bases between. Germline V gene data show CDR1 as LNHDA and CDR2 as SQIVND (reference sequence). Written as DNA, the CDR3 is TGTGCCAGTAGTATAGCGGGTAGGGGGACCGGGGAGCTGTTTTTT. It yields the protein CASSIAGRGTGELFF.

The chain is built from TRBV27 and TRBJ2-1; D uncertain. CDR3 length: 12 residues. V lost 3 bases and J 8 bases, leaving 8 bases between the germline ends. Germline CDR1 reads MNHEY; CDR2 reads SMNVEV (reference sequence). CDR3 protein: CASSFWVDEQFF. The CDR3 DNA sequence: TGTGCCAGCAGTTTTTGGGTGGATGAGCAGTTCTTC.

This clone appeared once. The V call is TRBV28, the J call TRBJ1-3; 9 positions match TRBD1. The germline V gene encodes CDR1 MDHEN and CDR2 SYDVKM. V lost 6 bases and J lost 7; bases outside the gene matches: 7. The CDR3 is 14 residues long. CDR3 protein: CASSPRDRVNTIYF. CDR3 nucleotide sequence: TGTGCCAGCAGCCCCCGGGACAGGGTCAACACCATATATTTT.

The CDR3 protein is CASSFSGSSYEQYF. CDR3 in DNA: TGTGCCAGCAGCTTTAGCGGGAGCTCCTACGAGCAGTACTTC. The V and J genes are TRBV7-9 and TRBJ2-7, with 9 bases aligning to TRBD2. The CDR3 has 14 residues. Losses at the gene ends were 3 bases for V and 0 bases for J; bases not matched to a gene: 0. In germline, CDR1 is SEHNR, CDR2 FQNEAQ (reference sequence).

The J gene is TRBJ2-3, the V gene TRBV5-1; TRBD2 matches at 11 bases. The V gene end was trimmed by 2 bases and the J gene end by 0 bases; junction bases not matched to a gene: 8. Germline CDR1 is SGHRS and CDR2 is YFSETQ. This CDR3 contains 18 residues. CDR3 bases: TGCGCCAGCAGCTTTGGACAGGGACTAGCGGAGAGCACAGATACGCAGTATTTT. It specifies CASSFGQGLAESTDTQYF. Variable domain in full (rest from reference TRBV5-1 and TRBJ2-3): KAGVTQTPRYLIKTRGQQVTLSCSPISGHRSVSWYQQTPGQGLQFLFEYFSETQRNKGNFPGRFSGRQFSNSRSEMNVSTLELGDSALYLCASSFGQGLAESTDTQYFGPGTRLTVL.

The gene calls are TRBV5-6 and TRBJ2-7; a weak D match, TRBD1 (5 bases). The CDR3 is 14 amino acids. Trimming cost V 0 bases and J 3 bases, with 10 bases left between them. In germline, CDR1 is SGHDT, CDR2 YYEEEE. The DNA of the CDR3 is TGTGCCAGCAGCTTGGCAGGGAATGGCTACGAGCAGTACTTC. This codes for CASSLAGNGYEQYF.

The count of this clone is one. J is TRBJ1-5 and V is TRBV12-5; D possibly corresponds to TRBD1 (5 bases). Germline values: CDR1 LGHNT, CDR2 FRNRAP. The CDR3 totals 15 residues. Trimming removed 1 base at V and 3 bases at J, with 10 bases between. Here the CDR3 reads CASGLGGADNQPQHF. Written as DNA, the CDR3 is TGTGCTAGTGGTTTGGGGGGCGCGGACAATCAGCCCCAGCATTTT.

This clone was seen a single time. This rearrangement joins TRBV7-3 to TRBJ2-2; D is possibly TRBD1 or TRBD2 (5 bases each). The CDR3 contains 14 residues. The V gene lost 5 bases and the J gene lost 4 bases, with 11 bases spanning the gap. Per the germline V gene, CDR1 is SGHTA and CDR2 is FQGTGA. The CDR3 here is CASSRDRTTGELFF. The CDR3 DNA reads as TGTGCCAGCAGCCGGGACCGAACCACCGGGGAGCTGTTTTTT.

The V gene is TRBV25-1, the J gene TRBJ2-2; the match to TRBD1 covers 9 bases. Germline trimming cut 3 bases from V and 7 bases from J; bases unmatched to any gene: 3. Germline V lookup: CDR1 MGHDK, CDR2 SYGVNS. The CDR3 sequence is 14 residues long. The chain's CDR3 is CASSDRDRVGELFF. The CDR3 DNA sequence: TGTGCCAGCAGTGACCGGGACAGGGTCGGGGAGCTGTTTTTT.

The genes are TRBV9 and TRBJ1-1, with TRBD1 matching over 7 bases. CDR1 and CDR2 from the germline V gene are SGDLS and YYNGEE. V was clipped by 4 bases and J by 3 bases; unmatched bases: 9. This CDR3 contains 15 residues. For the CDR3, the DNA is TGTGCCAGCAGCCCGGACAGGCGGGGGGACACTGAAGCTTTCTTT. Translating it yields CASSPDRRGDTEAFF.

V usage is TRBV19 and J usage is TRBJ1-3; D not certain. Trimming took off 3 bases at V and 0 bases at J, with 9 bases between the two ends. The CDR3 has 15 amino acids. Germline V gene data show CDR1 as LNHDA and CDR2 as SQIVND (reference sequence). CDR3 sequence reads: CASSMGRASGNTIYF. The CDR3 DNA follows: TGTGCCAGTAGTATGGGTCGGGCCTCTGGAAACACCATATATTTT.

This clone occurred once. This chain links TRBV7-3 with TRBJ1-2, with 9 positions matching TRBD1. The trim removed 0 bases at V and 8 bases at J, leaving 1 base unmatched. The CDR3 is made up of 13 amino acids. Germline CDR1 SGHTA, CDR2 FQGTGA. The CDR3 reads CASSLTQGAGYTF. The CDR3 DNA reads as TGTGCCAGCAGCTTAACACAGGGGGCCGGCTACACCTTC.

This clone was counted once. The chain combines TRBV10-3 with TRBJ1-1; no clear D. The CDR3 runs 13 residues. Germline CDR1 reads ENHRY; CDR2 reads SYGVKD. Trimming removed 5 bases from V and 1 base from J, with 8 bases in between. CDR3 region: CAISPTGNTEAFF. CDR3 sequence (DNA): TGTGCCATCAGTCCCACTGGGAACACTGAAGCTTTCTTT.